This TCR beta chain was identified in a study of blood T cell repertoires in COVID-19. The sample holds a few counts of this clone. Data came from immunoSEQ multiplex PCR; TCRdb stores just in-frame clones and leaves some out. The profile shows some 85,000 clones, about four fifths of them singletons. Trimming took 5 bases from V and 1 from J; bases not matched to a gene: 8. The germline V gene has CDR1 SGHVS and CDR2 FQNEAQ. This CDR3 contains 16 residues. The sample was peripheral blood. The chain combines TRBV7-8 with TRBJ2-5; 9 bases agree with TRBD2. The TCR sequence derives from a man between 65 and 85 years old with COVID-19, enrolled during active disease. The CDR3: CASSPERGVLQETQYF. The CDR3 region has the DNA TGTGCCAGCAGCCCCGAGCGGGGGGTGCTCCAAGAGACCCAGTACTTC.